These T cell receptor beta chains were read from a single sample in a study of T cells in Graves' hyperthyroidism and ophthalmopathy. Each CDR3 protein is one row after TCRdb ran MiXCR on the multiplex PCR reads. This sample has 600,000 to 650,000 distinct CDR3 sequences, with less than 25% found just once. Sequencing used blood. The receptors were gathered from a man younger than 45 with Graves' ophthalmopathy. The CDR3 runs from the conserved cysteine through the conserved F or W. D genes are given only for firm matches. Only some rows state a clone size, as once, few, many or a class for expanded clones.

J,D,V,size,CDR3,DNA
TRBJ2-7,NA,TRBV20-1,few,CSARATRGSSYEQYF,TGCAGTGCTAGAGCGACGCGAGGGTCTTCCTACGAGCAGTACTTC
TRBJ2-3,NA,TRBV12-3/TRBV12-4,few,CASSLIGADTQYF,TGTGCCAGCAGTTTAATTGGTGCAGATACGCAGTATTTT
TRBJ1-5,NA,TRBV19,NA,CASSIWGDQPQHF,TGTGCCAGTAGTATCTGGGGGGATCAGCCCCAGCATTTT
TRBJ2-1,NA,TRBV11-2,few,CASSRPMVSSYNEQFF,TGTGCCAGCAGCCGCCCGATGGTTAGCTCCTACAATGAGCAGTTCTTC
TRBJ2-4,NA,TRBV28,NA,CASSTPGQKKNIQYF,TGTGCCAGCAGTACGCCGGGACAAAAGAAAAACATTCAGTACTTC
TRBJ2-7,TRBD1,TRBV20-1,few,CSAADRGSSYEQYF,TGCAGTGCTGCAGACAGGGGGTCATCCTACGAGCAGTACTTC
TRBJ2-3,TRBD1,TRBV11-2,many,CASSLDFGRGLSSSTDTQYF,TGTGCCAGCAGCTTAGATTTCGGTAGGGGGCTCTCTTCTAGCACAGATACGCAGTATTTT
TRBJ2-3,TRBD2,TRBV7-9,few,CASSLPPLAASTDTQYF,TGTGCCAGCAGCTTACCTCCTCTAGCGGCTAGCACAGATACGCAGTATTTT
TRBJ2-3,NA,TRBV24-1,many,CATSDLAGDTDTQYF,TGTGCCACCAGTGATTTGGCAGGGGACACAGATACGCAGTATTTT
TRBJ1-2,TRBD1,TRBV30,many,CAWQGQSGNGYTF,TGTGCCTGGCAGGGACAGTCTGGGAATGGCTACACCTTC
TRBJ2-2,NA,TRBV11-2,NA,CASSLGGSGNTGELFF,TGTGCCAGCAGCTTAGGTGGATCGGGGAACACCGGGGAGCTGTTTTTT
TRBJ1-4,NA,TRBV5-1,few,CASREATNEKLFF,TGCGCCAGCAGGGAAGCAACTAATGAAAAACTGTTTTTT
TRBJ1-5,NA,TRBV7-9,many,CASTKDSNQPQHF,TGTGCCAGCACGAAGGATAGCAATCAGCCCCAGCATTTT
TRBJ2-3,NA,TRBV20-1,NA,CSATPADTLSTDTQYF,TGCAGTGCTACACCTGCTGACACCCTGAGCACAGATACGCAGTATTTT
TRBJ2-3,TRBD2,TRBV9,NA,CASVPLERGRDTQYF,TGTGCCAGCGTACCCTTAGAGCGGGGTAGAGATACGCAGTATTTT
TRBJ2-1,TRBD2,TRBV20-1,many,CSARGGLAGSYNEQFF,TGCAGTGCTAGGGGGGGACTAGCGGGATCCTACAATGAGCAGTTCTTC
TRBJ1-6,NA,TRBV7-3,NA,CASSLLGGWRSPLHF,TGTGCCAGCAGCTTACTCGGGGGGTGGAGATCACCCCTCCACTTT
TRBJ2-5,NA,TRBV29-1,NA,CSVGYTGTQYF,TGCAGCGTTGGCTACACGGGGACCCAGTACTTC
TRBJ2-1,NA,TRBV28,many,CASSLGEVSYNEQFF,TGTGCCAGCAGTTTAGGGGAGGTTTCCTACAATGAGCAGTTCTTC
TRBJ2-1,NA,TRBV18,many,CASSPQGANEQFF,TGTGCCAGCTCACCACAAGGAGCGAATGAGCAGTTCTTC
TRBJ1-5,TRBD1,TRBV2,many,CASSVSIWDRPEEGDQPQHF,TGTGCCAGCAGCGTTAGTATTTGGGACAGACCCGAGGAGGGGGATCAGCCCCAGCATTTT
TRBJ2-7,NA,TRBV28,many,CASSPRGGARYEQYF,TGTGCCAGCAGTCCCCGAGGTGGGGCCCGTTACGAGCAGTACTTC
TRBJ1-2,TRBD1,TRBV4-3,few,CASSQARQGFDYGYTF,TGCGCCAGCAGCCAAGCTCGACAGGGCTTTGACTATGGCTACACCTTC
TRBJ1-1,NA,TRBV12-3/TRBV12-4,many,CASSLLLNTEAFF,TGTGCCAGCAGTTTACTCCTGAACACTGAAGCTTTCTTT
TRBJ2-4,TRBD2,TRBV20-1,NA,CSARARGGRWAKNIQYF,TGCAGTGCTAGAGCCCGGGGGGGGAGATGGGCCAAAAACATTCAGTACTTC
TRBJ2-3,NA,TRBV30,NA,CAWMVRGTDTQYF,TGTGCCTGGATGGTACGGGGAACAGATACGCAGTATTTT
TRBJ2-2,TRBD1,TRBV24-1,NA,CATQGQGTGELFF,TGTGCCACCCAGGGACAGGGGACCGGGGAGCTGTTTTTT
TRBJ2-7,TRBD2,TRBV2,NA,CASSLTSGRVLGEQYF,TGTGCCAGCAGTTTGACTAGCGGGAGGGTCTTAGGCGAGCAGTACTTC
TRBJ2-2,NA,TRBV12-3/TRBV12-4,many,CASSSQGPGELFF,TGTGCCAGCAGTTCTCAGGGGCCCGGGGAGCTGTTTTTT
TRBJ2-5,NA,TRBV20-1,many,CSARDRHVQETQYF,TGCAGTGCTAGAGATCGGCACGTCCAAGAGACCCAGTACTTC